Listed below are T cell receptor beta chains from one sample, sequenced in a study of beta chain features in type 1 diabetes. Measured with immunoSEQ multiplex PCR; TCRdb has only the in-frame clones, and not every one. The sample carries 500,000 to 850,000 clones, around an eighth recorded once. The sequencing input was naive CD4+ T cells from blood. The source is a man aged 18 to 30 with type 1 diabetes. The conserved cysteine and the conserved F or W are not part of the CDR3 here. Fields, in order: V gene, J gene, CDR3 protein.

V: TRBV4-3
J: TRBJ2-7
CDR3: ASSLKDGRDSYEQY

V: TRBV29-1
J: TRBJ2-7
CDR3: SGPSGVGKGMQY

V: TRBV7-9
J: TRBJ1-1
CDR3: ASSVLNGITEAF

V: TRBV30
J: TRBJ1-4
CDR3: AWNRDREKLF

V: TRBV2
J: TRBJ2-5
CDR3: ASNFGGLETQY

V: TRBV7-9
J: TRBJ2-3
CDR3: ASSLLPALGYTQY

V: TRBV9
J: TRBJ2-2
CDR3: ASSVASRGTGELF

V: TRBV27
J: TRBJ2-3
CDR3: ASSPGDSRTDTQY

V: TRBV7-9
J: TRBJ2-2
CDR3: ASSPWTSGYTGELF

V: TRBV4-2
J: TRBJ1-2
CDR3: ASSQTTDMLNYGYT

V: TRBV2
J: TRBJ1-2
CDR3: ASSARRGNDYGYT

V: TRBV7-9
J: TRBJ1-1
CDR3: ASILKGIGGDTEAF

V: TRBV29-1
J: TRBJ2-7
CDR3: SVVNGLNEQY

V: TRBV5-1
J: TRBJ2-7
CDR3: ASSLPEVSYEQY

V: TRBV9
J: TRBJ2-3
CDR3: ASSVEAGGRGAPSTDTQY

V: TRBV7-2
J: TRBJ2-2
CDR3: ASSTGTTKTGELF

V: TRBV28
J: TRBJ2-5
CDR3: ASSHIAGGRETQY